These 10 T cell receptor beta chains were sequenced from one sample in a study of CD8+ T cells in alopecia areata. Extraction and reverse transcription of RNA yielded cDNA as the sequencing template. Generated by immunoSEQ multiplex PCR, the TCRdb table keeps only in-frame clones and is missing some. The sample yields 150,000 to 200,000 clones, about 47% seen once. Treatment denoted: oral pan-JAK inhibitor, 5-10 mg twice daily. The material was CD8+ T cells sorted from blood, obtained between weeks 51 and 54, from a patient treated with tofacitinib. These receptor sequences come from a human donor with alopecia areata.

For this clone: A read error may produce the germline difference seen at one junction end. The chain couples TRBV4-2 to TRBJ1-1, with D unresolved. Germline values: CDR1 LGHNA, CDR2 YNFKEQ. The CDR3 runs 18 residues. The CDR3 spells CASSEDRYSRLMNTEAFF. In DNA, the CDR3 is TGTGCCAGCAGCGAAGATAGGTACAGTAGACTGATGAACACTGAAGCTTTCTTT.

This clone was seen only a few times. The chain couples TRBV10-3 to TRBJ2-1; D perhaps matches TRBD1 (6 bases). The CDR3 has 14 amino acids. The V gene's germline CDR1 is ENHRY and CDR2 SYGVKD. V dropped 3 bases and J dropped 6 bases, with 12 bases sitting between them. The CDR3 sequence: CAISDSDRPNEQFF. Written as DNA, the CDR3 is TGTGCCATCAGTGATTCGGACAGACCCAATGAGCAGTTCTTC.

This chain connects TRBV4-1 to TRBJ2-7; the match to TRBD1 covers 9 bases. CDR3 length equals 16 residues. Germline V gene data show CDR1 as MGHRA and CDR2 as YSYEKL. V shed 3 bases, J shed 1 base, and the junction held 7 bases outside the gene matches. The CDR3 loop reads CASSQGQDRGSYEQYF. Written as DNA, the CDR3 is TGCGCCAGCAGCCAGGGGCAGGACAGGGGTTCCTACGAGCAGTACTTC.

V usage is TRBV4-1 and J usage is TRBJ2-7; TRBD2 might be the D (5 bases). Germline V CDR1 and CDR2: MGHRA, YSYEKL. CDR3 size: 14 residues. V was clipped by 2 bases and J by 0 bases, with 8 bases between them. The CDR3 DNA reads TGCGCCAGCAGCCAACCCCGGGGCTCCTACGAGCAGTACTTC. Translation: CASSQPRGSYEQYF.

The chain links TRBV11-2 to TRBJ2-3, with D hard to call. This CDR3 comprises 12 residues. Per germline, CDR1 SGHAT and CDR2 FQNNGV. The V end lost 2 bases, the J end lost 6 bases, and 6 bases lay between the germline ends. The CDR3 bases are TGTGCCAGCAGCTTACCCCCGGATACGCAGTATTTT. The encoded protein is CASSLPPDTQYF.

This clone was detected a few times. This chain links TRBV7-6 with TRBJ1-5; D possibly corresponds to TRBD1 (5 bases). This CDR3 is built from 15 residues. V was trimmed by 5 bases and J by 7 bases, leaving 18 bases between them. Germline V gene sequence: CDR1 SGHVS, CDR2 FNYEAQ. The CDR3: CASSIQRSSGQPQHF. The CDR3 DNA sequence: TGTGCCAGCAGCATCCAACGGAGTTCAGGGCAGCCCCAGCATTTT. The full variable domain, with the rest looked up from reference TRBV7-6 and TRBJ1-5, is GAGVSQSPRYKVTKRGQDVALRCDPISGHVSLYWYRQALGQGPEFLTYFNYEAQQDKSGLPNDRFSAERPEGSISTLTIQRTEQRDSAMYRCASSIQRSSGQPQHFGDGTRLSIL.

The chain recombines TRBV30 with TRBJ1-6; TRBD1 aligns across 8 bases. V shed 6 bases and J 9 bases; nucleotides not matched to a gene: 1. CDR1 GTSNPN and CDR2 SVGIG come from the germline V gene (reference sequence). This CDR3 is built from 11 residues. The CDR3: CACDRGSPLHF. CDR3 sequence (DNA): TGTGCCTGCGACAGGGGTTCACCCCTCCACTTT.

This clone was detected a few times. Other DNA sequences in this specimen translate into the identical CDR3. The V call is TRBV18, the J call TRBJ2-3; 9 positions agree with TRBD2. The CDR3 totals 15 residues. Germline-derived CDR1 and CDR2 are KGHSH and LQKENI. V was clipped by 3 bases and J by 2 bases; unmatched bases: 3. The CDR3 loop reads CASSPLAGATDTQYF. As DNA, the CDR3 is TGTGCCAGCTCACCTTTAGCGGGGGCCACAGATACGCAGTATTTT.

The chain combines TRBV2 with TRBJ2-7; D possibly uses TRBD1 or TRBD2 (6 bases each). V lost 7 bases to trimming and J lost 2 bases, with 21 bases between them. This CDR3 spans 16 amino acids. CDR1 is SNHLY and CDR2 is FYNNEI in the germline V gene. The CDR3 DNA sequence: TGTGCCAGCATTATCTTCGGCGGGACAACTACCTACGAGCAGTACTTC. Protein: CASIIFGGTTTYEQYF.

This clone showed up just once. CDR3 residues: CATRDLYSGANVLTF. DNA for the CDR3: TGTGCCACCAGGGACCTCTACTCTGGGGCCAACGTCCTGACTTTC. The V and J genes are TRBV7-2 and TRBJ2-6, with D tentatively TRBD1 or TRBD2 (5 bases each). This CDR3 is built from 15 residues. CDR1 is SGHTA, CDR2 FQGNSA, per germline. Deletions cut 10 bases from V and 0 bases from J, with 13 bases between. Together with reference TRBV7-2 and TRBJ2-6, the CDR3 gives the full variable domain: GAGVSQSPSNKVTEKGKDVELRCDPISGHTALYWYRQSLGQGLEFLIYFQGNSAPDKSGLPSDRFSAERTGGSVSTLTIQRTQQEDSAVYLCATRDLYSGANVLTFGAGSRLTVL.